These T cell receptor beta chains were read from a single sample in a study of T cells after yellow fever vaccination. Using its own MiXCR run on the 5' RACE reads, TCRdb lists one record per CDR3 protein. Altogether tens of thousands of distinct CDR3 sequences are present, 7.3% being singletons, with the ten largest covering around 29%. The input for sequencing was CD8+ T cells sorted from PBMCs, taken 9 to 10 days after the first yellow fever vaccination. All receptors come from a man younger than 35 who received the YFV17D yellow fever vaccine. Both conserved end residues are part of each CDR3. D genes are given only for firm matches. Clone size is given for some rows only: seen once, a few or many times, or a class if the clone is expanded.

len	abundance	v_gene	d_gene	j_gene	CDR3aa	CDR3nt
16	NA	TRBV4-3	NA	TRBJ2-3	CASSQEGGLVTDTQYF	TGCGCCAGCAGCCAAGAAGGCGGACTTGTCACAGATACGCAGTATTTT
16	NA	TRBV7-9	TRBD1	TRBJ2-1	CASSLAWDRGYNEQFF	TGTGCCAGCAGCTTAGCGTGGGACAGGGGTTACAATGAGCAGTTCTTC
14	NA	TRBV25-1	NA	TRBJ2-6	CASRGGSGANVLTF	TGTGCCAGCAGGGGGGGCTCTGGGGCCAACGTCCTGACTTTC
19	few	TRBV11-2	TRBD1	TRBJ2-6	CASFRGGTGDISGANVLTF	TGTGCCAGCTTTCGCGGGGGGACAGGGGATATCTCTGGGGCCAACGTCCTGACTTTC
12	many	TRBV29-1	NA	TRBJ1-1	CSVALGNTEAFF	TGCAGCGTTGCGCTTGGGAACACTGAAGCTTTCTTT
16	many	TRBV4-3	NA	TRBJ2-2	CASSQGRTLSAGELFF	TGCGCCAGCAGCCAAGGCCGGACACTTTCTGCCGGGGAGCTGTTTTTT
19	many	TRBV21-1	NA	TRBJ2-3	CASSKSPSTGRTSTDTQYF	TGTGCCAGCAGCAAATCCCCCTCGACAGGGAGGACTAGCACAGATACGCAGTATTTT
12	many	TRBV7-2	NA	TRBJ2-1	CASSTARNEQFF	TGTGCCAGCAGCACCGCGAGAAATGAGCAGTTCTTC
12	many	TRBV6-5	NA	TRBJ2-2	CASGPRGGELFF	TGTGCCAGCGGTCCTCGAGGCGGGGAGCTGTTTTTT
15	many	TRBV2	NA	TRBJ1-5	CASSKNGQHNQPQHF	TGTGCCAGCAGTAAAAACGGACAGCACAATCAGCCCCAGCATTTT
12	many	TRBV7-9	NA	TRBJ2-5	CASSSRPGAQYF	TGTGCCAGCAGCTCCCGACCAGGGGCCCAGTACTTC
15	many	TRBV15	NA	TRBJ2-7	CATSRTDRILIEQYF	TGTGCCACCAGCAGAACCGACAGGATCCTCATCGAGCAGTACTTC
15	few	TRBV28	NA	TRBJ2-1	CASSSGTATYNEQFF	TGTGCCAGCAGCTCCGGGACCGCGACCTACAATGAGCAGTTCTTC
15	many	TRBV5-5	NA	TRBJ2-1	CASSLVQSSYNEQFF	TGTGCCAGCAGCTTGGTACAGAGCTCCTACAATGAGCAGTTCTTC
13	NA	TRBV4-1	NA	TRBJ2-5	CASSQRIWETQYF	TGCGCCAGCAGCCAAAGAATCTGGGAGACCCAGTACTTC
16	few	TRBV29-1	TRBD2	TRBJ2-7	CSAAGTSGGAVYEQYF	TGCAGCGCCGCCGGGACTAGCGGGGGGGCCGTCTACGAGCAGTACTTC
15	many	TRBV29-1	NA	TRBJ2-5	CSVEPAGRFRGTQYF	TGCAGCGTTGAACCAGCGGGCCGATTTCGTGGGACCCAGTACTTC
15	few	TRBV4-1	NA	TRBJ2-1	CASSQVRGNYNEQFF	TGCGCCAGCAGCCAAGTGCGCGGGAACTACAATGAGCAGTTCTTC
17	many	TRBV27	NA	TRBJ1-5	CASSLRPVEVGNQPQHF	TGTGCCAGCAGTTTAAGGCCAGTGGAGGTGGGCAATCAGCCCCAGCATTTT
14	NA	TRBV5-1	TRBD1	TRBJ1-1	CASTPGGSDTEAFF	TGCGCCTCCACTCCAGGGGGCAGTGACACTGAAGCTTTCTTT
12	many	TRBV27	TRBD1	TRBJ1-5	CASRTGEQPQHF	TGTGCCAGTCGGACAGGGGAGCAGCCCCAGCATTTT
15	many	TRBV6-2/TRBV6-3	NA	TRBJ2-5	CASSQLETLEETQYF	TGTGCCAGCAGTCAACTAGAAACCCTGGAAGAGACCCAGTACTTC
15	few	TRBV19	TRBD1	TRBJ2-1	CASSLDRASYNEQFF	TGTGCCAGTAGCTTGGACAGGGCTTCCTACAATGAGCAGTTCTTC
16	few	TRBV7-2	TRBD2	TRBJ2-7	CASSLGQRGDSYEQYF	TGTGCCAGCAGCTTAGGTCAGCGGGGGGACTCCTACGAGCAGTACTTC
11	many	TRBV2	NA	TRBJ1-2	CATSYGGYDTF	TGTGCCACCTCATACGGGGGGTATGACACCTTC
11	few	TRBV29-1	NA	TRBJ2-7	CSVGGPYEQYF	TGCAGCGTCGGGGGTCCCTACGAGCAGTACTTC
15	few	TRBV7-9	NA	TRBJ2-5	CASSPPRGPQETQYF	TGTGCCAGCAGCCCTCCGCGGGGGCCCCAAGAGACCCAGTACTTC
15	few	TRBV7-6	NA	TRBJ2-7	CASSFKDTNLYEQYF	TGTGCCAGCAGCTTTAAAGACACCAACCTCTACGAGCAGTACTTC